This T cell receptor (beta chain) was found in a study of T cell responses to AZD1222 COVID-19 vaccine. Germline loops: CDR1 LGHDT, CDR2 YNNKEL (reference sequence). The CDR3 covers 15 residues. The trim removed 4 bases at V and 5 bases at J, leaving 9 bases unmatched. Study findings and constraints: Possibly, clonal diversity was underestimated; donors were largely white British and included more females.

Remarks on this clone: The antigen remains undetermined.

The repertoire was sequenced with immunoSEQ multiplex PCR; TCRdb's copy has only in-frame clones and lacks some. Of about 93,000 clones listed, 89% were seen once; the top ten hold less than 3.5%. This clonotype originated in an adult in good health. Sequenced here: peripheral blood, sampled on day 0 of MenACWY control vaccination. J is TRBJ2-3 and V is TRBV3-1 (or the pseudogene TRBV3-2), with 7 bases aligning to TRBD2. CDR3 amino acids: CASSRMRTSRDTQYF. The DNA for the CDR3 is TGTGCCAGCAGCCGAATGAGGACTAGTAGAGATACGCAGTATTTT.